Below are 5 T cell receptor beta chains sequenced from a single sample in a study of PD-1 blockade in classical Hodgkin lymphoma. Each of the patients experienced relapse following autologous stem cell transplantation, and their brentuximab vedotin exposure differed. Using immunoSEQ multiplex PCR, the repertoire was profiled, and TCRdb retains in-frame clones only, with some absent. The sample holds about 45,000 clones, approximately 79% seen once. This material consisted of peripheral blood mononuclear cells (PBMCs), taken before the second cycle of nivolumab. Every receptor here comes from a human donor with classical Hodgkin lymphoma.

This clone has more than one count but fewer than ten. The rearrangement uses TRBV27 and TRBJ2-5; 7 nucleotides agree with TRBD2. The CDR3 has 14 residues. Trimming took 5 bases from V and 5 from J; bases not matched to a gene: 8. Germline values: CDR1 MNHEY, CDR2 SMNVEV (reference sequence). The CDR3 coding sequence is TGTGCCAGCAGTACGCCGGGGAGGGCGGAGACCCAGTACTTC. As protein: CASSTPGRAETQYF.

In its sample, this clone was seen a few times. The chain combines TRBV9 with TRBJ2-7; unclear D gene. V was pared by 0 bases and J by 3 bases, with 13 bases between. From germline, CDR1 is SGDLS and CDR2 YYNGEE. CDR3 length: 15 amino acids. This chain's CDR3 is CASSVDTSLGYEQYF. The CDR3 region has the DNA TGTGCCAGCAGCGTAGACACCTCTTTGGGCTACGAGCAGTACTTC.

This clone was counted between two and nine times. This chain joins TRBV11-2 and TRBJ1-2, with D perhaps TRBD1 (5 bases). The CDR3 covers 13 residues. Per the germline V gene, CDR1 is SGHAT and CDR2 is FQNNGV. The germline V and J ends were trimmed by 5 bases and 4 bases, with 11 bases remaining between them. Written as DNA, the CDR3 is TGTGCCAGCAGCCAAGGGACGGCCTATGGCTACACCTTC. Translated: CASSQGTAYGYTF.

The table lists this clone with a count of one. The genes are TRBV7-3 and TRBJ2-5, with no clear D. The CDR3 loop spans 14 amino acids. Germline V gene data show CDR1 as SGHTA and CDR2 as FQGTGA. V dropped 2 bases and J dropped 5 bases, with 12 bases sitting between them. Here the CDR3 reads CASSLQGNEETQYF. Written as DNA, the CDR3 is TGTGCCAGCAGCTTACAAGGGAATGAGGAGACCCAGTACTTC.

The chain links TRBV4-3 to TRBJ2-7; D gene uncertain. The V gene lost 0 bases and the J gene lost 2 bases, with 8 bases spanning the gap. The CDR3 covers 14 residues. Per germline, CDR1 LGHNA and CDR2 YSLEER. Here the CDR3 DNA reads TGCGCCAGCAGCCAAGATAGACCGCCCTACGAGCAGTACTTC. It specifies CASSQDRPPYEQYF.